This T cell receptor (beta chain) was obtained from a study of molecular identifiers for immune sequencing clone quantification. For the study at large: Five portions were made in replicates from RNA of approximately 22,000 or 94,000 naive CD8 cells, and four underwent sequencing.

In its sample, this clonotype was seen a few times. Its specificity is unknown. V was pared by 0 bases and J by 0 bases, with 3 bases of the junction left unmatched. Germline V lookup: CDR1 MNHEY, CDR2 SVGEGT. The CDR3 runs to 16 residues. Previously described methods and listed TCR primers produced bulk TCR libraries. MiXCR, run by TCRdb on the PCR reads, gives a single entry per CDR3 protein. The table has some 680,000 distinct CDR3 sequences, less than 30% seen once. Overall study results and limits: Researchers reportedly could pick up spiked Jurkat TCR RNA from one cell mixed into about 1 million naive cells. Over 98% of effector molecules, yet under 1% of naive-cell molecules, were held by clones above 20 RNA copies.

Sequenced material: naive CD8+ T cells from blood, with Jurkat cell RNA spiked in. The subset here: FACS-sorted CD8+CD4-CCR7+CD45RA+ naive T cells. This chain links TRBV6-2 or TRBV6-3 with TRBJ1-1; TRBD1 matches at 8 bases. The sequence derives from a human donor in good health. Some libraries in this study had Jurkat cell RNA spiked in. The CDR3 here is CASSYSDREMNTEAFF. The CDR3 region has the DNA TGTGCCAGCAGTTACTCGGACAGGGAAATGAACACTGAAGCTTTCTTT.